One sample yielded the 19 T cell receptor beta chains listed below, sequenced in a study of beta chain features in type 1 diabetes listed by TCRdb under 2018. Libraries were constructed by the immunoSEQ multiplex PCR assay. The High Capacity cDNA Reverse Transcription Kit was used to reverse transcribe all of the isolated RNA, meaning that expressed TCRB transcripts were what got sequenced. Not all clones reach the TCRdb copy of this immuneACCESS table, which keeps in-frame sequences only. Checked studies attribute under half of the gap to unresolved V genes and leave the rest unexplained. This sample is represented by about 410,000 clones; around 13% of them were singletons. Of the sample, less than 0.04% falls within the top ten clones. The sequenced sample consisted of naive CD4+ T cells from blood. Sample cell subset or site, as interpreted from the label and publication: true naive CD4+ T cells. All receptors come from a man aged 25 to 40 in good health.

This clone was detected a few times. The rearrangement uses TRBV25-1 and TRBJ1-5; 9 nucleotides match TRBD1. CDR3 length: 14 amino acids. The germline CDR1 and CDR2 sequences are MGHDK and SYGVNS. After removal of 2 bases from V and 7 bases from J, the junction contained 3 bases not matched to a gene. The CDR3 DNA reads as TGTGCCAGCAGTGAAACAGGGGGCGGCCAGCCCCAGCATTTT. Translation: CASSETGGGQPQHF. Complete variable domain (other parts from reference TRBV25-1 and TRBJ1-5): EADIYQTPRYLVIGTGKKITLECSQTMGHDKMYWYQQDPGMELHLIHYSYGVNSTEKGDLSSESTVSRIRTEHFPLTLESARPSHTSQYLCASSETGGGQPQHFGDGTRLSIL.

The rearrangement joins TRBV30 to TRBJ2-2, with TRBD2 identical over 7 bases. Germline-derived CDR1 and CDR2 are GTSNPN and SVGIG (reference sequence). J lost 2 bases, V lost 2 bases, and 8 bases had no gene match. The CDR3 covers 16 residues. The CDR3 reads CAWSTPWGGNTGELFF. Written as DNA, the CDR3 is TGTGCCTGGAGTACACCCTGGGGGGGTAACACCGGGGAGCTGTTTTTT.

The rearrangement links TRBV15 to TRBJ2-7; 7 bases align to TRBD1. Germline trimming cut 3 bases from V and 6 bases from J; bases unmatched to any gene: 17. The CDR3 loop spans 17 amino acids. Germline V gene data show CDR1 as LNHNV and CDR2 as YYDKDF (reference sequence). CDR3 region: CATSRGVPGGYDSEQYF. The CDR3 bases are TGTGCCACCAGCAGGGGGGTACCAGGGGGATACGACTCCGAGCAGTACTTC.

This clone turned up a few times. The chain recombines TRBV18 with TRBJ2-7; D is unclear. CDR1 is KGHSH, CDR2 LQKENI, per germline. This CDR3 is 15 amino acids long. V lost 5 bases, J lost 0 bases, and 14 bases lay in between. The CDR3 DNA is TGTGCCAGCTCATCGGGCACCCAGGCCTCCTACGAGCAGTACGTC. It translates to CASSSGTQASYEQYV.

Details on this clone: The germline gene is not matched at one end of the junction; a read error may be the cause. The chain joins TRBV7-9 to TRBJ2-2; the match to TRBD2 covers 12 bases. Germline V gives CDR1 SEHNR, CDR2 FQNEAQ (reference sequence). The CDR3 has 15 residues. The CDR3 loop reads CASSLAGGPSGELFF. For the CDR3, the DNA is TGTGCCAGCAGCCTAGCGGGAGGGCCAAGCGGGGAGCTGTTTTTT.

This clone was observed a few times. This chain joins TRBV13 and TRBJ1-2; the D is unclear. Germline CDR1 PRHDT, CDR2 FYEKMQ (reference sequence). CDR3 length: 13 amino acids. V was clipped by 1 base and J by 1 base, with 4 bases between them. In DNA, the CDR3 is TGTGCCAGCAGCTTAGTTGGTAACTATGGCTACACCTTC. Translated: CASSLVGNYGYTF.

This clone turned up a few times. The rearrangement joins TRBV10-3 to TRBJ2-3; a possible D gene is TRBD2 (7 bases). Germline CDR1 and CDR2: ENHRY and SYGVKD. The CDR3 contains 13 residues. V shed 10 bases and J shed 4 bases, with 15 bases lying between them. As DNA, the CDR3 is TGTGCCAGCGACGAGGGGGGGGCAGATACGCAGTATTTT. It encodes CASDEGGADTQYF.

This clone has just a few counts. The V call is TRBV30, the J call TRBJ1-1; 7 bases are shared with TRBD1. The V and J ends lost 3 bases and 1 base, in that order; junction bases with no gene match: 2. Germline lookup yields CDR1 GTSNPN and CDR2 SVGIG (reference sequence). The CDR3 is made up of 13 amino acids. The CDR3: CAWRTGRNTEAFF. The CDR3 coding sequence is TGTGCCTGGAGGACAGGGAGGAACACTGAAGCTTTCTTT.

This clone came up a few times. The CDR3 nucleotides are TGTGCCAGCCCCTCTCCTCCGGGACAGGGGTTGACTGAAGCTTTCTTT. It codes for CASPSPPGQGLTEAFF. V usage is TRBV19 and J usage is TRBJ1-1; 10 bases fit TRBD1. The V gene's germline CDR1 is LNHDA and CDR2 SQIVND (reference sequence). The J segment lost 5 bases and the V segment lost 9 bases, leaving 15 bases of the junction unmatched. The CDR3 sequence is 16 residues long. The full variable domain, in which reference TRBV19 and TRBJ1-1 provide the parts outside the CDR3, is DGGITQSPKYLFRKEGQNVTLSCEQNLNHDAMYWYRQDPGQGLRLIYYSQIVNDFQKGDIAEGYSVSREKKESFPLTVTSAQKNPTAFYLCASPSPPGQGLTEAFFGQGTRLTVV.

This clone was picked up a small number of times. The chain's CDR3 is CASSPQGYEQYV. CDR3 DNA sequence: TGTGCCAGCAGCCCACAGGGGTATGAGCAGTACGTC. The chain combines TRBV14 with TRBJ2-7; 7 bases line up with TRBD1. CDR3 length: 12 residues. J lost 7 bases, V lost 4 bases, and 4 bases had no gene match. The germline CDR1 and CDR2 sequences are SGHDN and FVKESK.

The chain has TRBV11-2 and TRBJ2-7; no clear D. The CDR3 is 12 amino acids. V was shortened by 3 bases and J by 6 bases, with 9 bases between the two germline ends. Germline V CDR1 and CDR2: SGHAT, FQNNGV. The CDR3 region has the DNA TGTGCCAGCAGCTTTAAACCCCTCGAGCAGTACTTC. This encodes CASSFKPLEQYF. Full variable domain (rest looked up from reference TRBV11-2 and TRBJ2-7): EAGVAQSPRYKIIEKRQSVAFWCNPISGHATLYWYQQILGQGPKLLIQFQNNGVVDDSQLPKDRFSAERLKGVDSTLKIQPAKLEDSAVYLCASSFKPLEQYFGPGTRLTVT.

CDR3 in amino acids: CASSVTGGVPKNIQYF. Written as DNA, the CDR3 is TGCGCCAGCAGCGTTACAGGGGGCGTCCCCAAAAACATTCAGTACTTC. The chain joins TRBV5-1 to TRBJ2-4; 9 bases are shared with TRBD1. Per the germline V gene, CDR1 is SGHRS and CDR2 is YFSETQ. The V gene end was trimmed by 4 bases and the J gene end by 2 bases; junction bases not matched to a gene: 7. The CDR3 spans 16 residues.

This clone occurred a few times. The rearrangement links TRBV25-1 to TRBJ2-1; 7 nucleotides align to TRBD2. The J segment lost 8 bases and the V segment lost 4 bases, leaving 5 bases of the junction unmatched. The germline V gene encodes CDR1 MGHDK and CDR2 SYGVNS. This CDR3 region has 13 residues. This CDR3 is CASSARTRDEQFF. In nucleotides, the CDR3 is TGTGCCAGCAGTGCTCGGACTAGGGATGAGCAGTTCTTC.

J is TRBJ2-7 and V is TRBV15; TRBD1 agrees at 7 bases. Trimming removed 5 bases from V and 2 bases from J; junction bases left unmatched: 6. The germline V gene has CDR1 LNHNV and CDR2 YYDKDF (reference sequence). The length of the CDR3 is 14 residues. The CDR3 reads CATSARQGTYEQYF. CDR3 coding DNA: TGTGCCACCAGCGCCCGACAGGGAACCTACGAGCAGTACTTC. The full variable domain, in which reference TRBV15 and TRBJ2-7 provide the parts outside the CDR3, is DAMVIQNPRYQVTQFGKPVTLSCSQTLNHNVMYWYQQKSSQAPKLLFHYYDKDFNNEADTPDNFQSRRPNTSFCFLDIRSPGLGDTAMYLCATSARQGTYEQYFGPGTRLTVT.

This clone showed up just a few times. CDR3 sequence reads: CASSLLAGGYTF. DNA of the CDR3: TGTGCCAGCAGCTTACTGGCAGGTGGCTACACCTTC. The V gene is TRBV7-9, the J gene TRBJ1-2; D not certain. V dropped 2 bases and J dropped 7 bases, with 8 bases sitting between them. Per the germline V gene, CDR1 is SEHNR and CDR2 is FQNEAQ (reference sequence). This CDR3 has 12 amino acids.

This clone was observed a handful of times. The CDR3 reads CASSQDSEAFF. For the CDR3, the DNA is TGTGCCAGCAGCCAGGACAGTGAAGCTTTCTTT. The genes are TRBV27 and TRBJ1-1, with D possibly matching TRBD1 (6 bases). V was shortened by 6 bases and J by 7 bases, with 9 bases between the two germline ends. Germline CDR1 reads MNHEY; CDR2 reads SMNVEV (reference sequence). CDR3 length: 11 amino acids.

This clone was observed a handful of times. V gene TRBV14 combines with J gene TRBJ2-4; the D is unclear. Trimming stripped 3 bases from V and 0 bases from J, with 18 bases between. Germline V lookup: CDR1 SGHDN, CDR2 FVKESK. CDR3 size: 18 residues. The CDR3 DNA sequence: TGTGCCAGCAGCCAGGCACCCCGACTTCCCCTAGCCAAAAACATTCAGTACTTC. Residues: CASSQAPRLPLAKNIQYF.

A few counts support this clone. The gene calls are TRBV18 and TRBJ2-7; either TRBD1 or TRBD2 may fit D (5 bases each). V shed 2 bases and J shed 6 bases, with 14 bases lying between them. CDR3 size: 14 residues. Germline CDR1 and CDR2: KGHSH and LQKENI. As DNA, the CDR3 is TGTGCCAGCTCACCATTAGGGACCGCCCTCGAGCAGTACTTC. This encodes CASSPLGTALEQYF.

This chain uses TRBV9 with TRBJ2-2; no clear D. The CDR3 covers 15 residues. V shed 0 bases and J shed 1 base, with 7 bases lying between them. Germline CDR1 reads SGDLS; CDR2 reads YYNGEE. The CDR3 reads CASSVVQKNTGELFF. In nucleotides, the CDR3 is TGTGCCAGCAGCGTAGTGCAGAAGAACACCGGGGAGCTGTTTTTT.